A single sample gave rise to the 3 T cell receptor beta chains below, sequenced in a study of PD-L1 blockade in urothelial cancer. Time point of the sample: peripheral blood 6 weeks after treatment start. Profiling relied on immunoSEQ multiplex PCR, and the TCRdb table lists in-frame clones only, not all of them. The sample shows about 120,000 clones, 80% to 90% of them seen only once. This specimen consisted of PBMCs, obtained around atezolizumab (anti-PD-L1) treatment. The source of these receptors is a man in his sixties with urothelial cancer.

This rearrangement joins TRBV5-1 to TRBJ2-2; D possibly corresponds to TRBD2 (5 bases). Trimming took 0 bases from V and 5 from J, leaving 17 bases between them. The CDR3 sequence is 17 residues long. Germline CDR1 and CDR2: SGHRS and YFSETQ. CDR3 sequence (DNA): TGCGCCAGCAGCTTGGCCATCGAGGCGGGTAGGACCGGGGAGCTGTTTTTT. Protein product: CASSLAIEAGRTGELFF.

CDR3 coding DNA: TGTGCCAGTCGCAACAGGGGGGCAGGGTATGGCTACACCTTC. Translation gives CASRNRGAGYGYTF. The rearrangement joins TRBV19 to TRBJ1-2; TRBD1 aligns across 8 bases. The junction had 10 bases not matched to a gene; V was cut back by 8 bases and J by 5 bases. The CDR3 has 14 residues. Per the germline V gene, CDR1 is LNHDA and CDR2 is SQIVND (reference sequence).

This rearrangement joins TRBV29-1 to TRBJ1-3, with 9 bases aligning to TRBD1. Germline trimming cut 3 bases from V and 2 bases from J; bases unmatched to any gene: 2. Per germline, CDR1 SQVTM and CDR2 ANQGSEA. The CDR3 has 14 residues. The CDR3 sequence is CSVERTGAGNTIYF. CDR3 coding DNA: TGCAGCGTTGAGAGGACAGGGGCTGGAAACACCATATATTTT.